This is a list of T cell receptor beta chains from one sample in a study of blood T cell repertoires in COVID-19. Sequencing was performed with immunoSEQ multiplex PCR; in TCRdb, only in-frame clones are kept and a portion is missing. Of roughly 120,000 clones listed, just over 85% are singletons. The sample consisted of peripheral blood. The receptors derive from a woman aged 45-59 years with active or convalescent COVID-19. Each CDR3 is given with its conserved first and last residue. Fields, in order: clone size, J gene, D gene, V gene, CDR3 protein, CDR3 DNA. The D gene is left open where the match is weak. Rows may omit the clone size; those that give it use once, few, many or a size class.

NA	TRBJ2-2	NA	TRBV6-2/TRBV6-3	CASSYLGGGGELFF	TGTGCCAGCAGTTACTTGGGAGGCGGCGGGGAGCTGTTTTTT
NA	TRBJ1-5	TRBD1	TRBV6-6	CASRTGGLDQPQHF	TGTGCCAGCAGGACAGGGGGCCTTGATCAGCCCCAGCATTTT
few	TRBJ1-1	TRBD1	TRBV12-3/TRBV12-4	CASRDRGKQEAFF	TGTGCCAGCCGGGACAGGGGGAAACAAGAAGCTTTCTTT
once	TRBJ2-3	TRBD1	TRBV10-3	CAISADRAPDTQYF	TGTGCCATCAGTGCGGACAGGGCCCCAGATACGCAGTATTTT
NA	TRBJ1-1	TRBD1	TRBV7-2	CASSSRTGVNTEAFF	TGTGCCAGCAGTAGCCGGACAGGCGTGAACACTGAAGCTTTCTTT
once	TRBJ2-7	TRBD1	TRBV5-5	CASSLFKVGQGADEQYF	TGTGCCAGCAGCTTGTTTAAGGTGGGACAGGGGGCCGACGAGCAGTACTTC
NA	TRBJ2-5	NA	TRBV4-2	CASSQDVGGGTQETQYF	TGTGCCAGCAGCCAAGATGTGGGGGGTGGGACCCAAGAGACCCAGTACTTC
few	TRBJ2-2	TRBD2	TRBV5-1	CASSPRASGSGGELFF	TGCGCCAGCAGCCCGAGGGCAAGCGGGAGCGGCGGGGAGCTGTTTTTT
NA	TRBJ2-7	TRBD1	TRBV4-1	CASSQSPLRDRSYEQYF	TGCGCCAGCAGCCAGAGTCCTCTAAGGGACAGGAGCTACGAGCAGTACTTC
NA	TRBJ2-5	TRBD1	TRBV28	CASSTGVPETQYF	TGTGCCAGCAGTACAGGGGTCCCAGAGACCCAGTACTTC
NA	TRBJ1-4	TRBD1	TRBV24-1	CATSAGGTTNEKLFF	TGTGCCACCAGTGCAGGGGGAACAACTAATGAAAAACTGTTTTTT
NA	TRBJ2-3	NA	TRBV6-1	CASSDRSLNTDTQYF	TGTGCCAGCAGTGACCGGAGTTTAAACACAGATACGCAGTATTTT
NA	TRBJ1-5	NA	TRBV29-1	CSVVQSSNQPQHF	TGCAGCGTTGTACAGAGTAGCAATCAGCCCCAGCATTTT
NA	TRBJ2-1	NA	TRBV6-6	CASRLAREGDEQFF	TGTGCCAGCAGACTAGCGAGAGAGGGGGATGAGCAGTTCTTC
NA	TRBJ1-2	NA	TRBV6-6	CASSTQDRSYGYTF	TGTGCCAGCAGTACACAAGACAGGTCCTATGGCTACACCTTC
once	TRBJ1-3	TRBD1	TRBV11-2	CASSLRQGTGNTIYF	TGTGCCAGCAGCTTAAGACAGGGCACTGGAAACACCATATATTTT
NA	TRBJ2-5	TRBD1	TRBV19	CASSSLTGVQGETQYF	TGTGCCAGTAGCTCCTTGACAGGGGTTCAGGGGGAGACCCAGTACTTC
medium-sized	TRBJ2-7	NA	TRBV3-1/TRBV3-2	CASSQGGQQNYEQYF	TGTGCCAGCAGCCAAGGAGGACAGCAGAACTACGAGCAGTACTTC
once	TRBJ1-4	NA	TRBV15	CATSREQNPNEKLFF	TGTGCCACCAGCAGAGAACAGAACCCGAATGAAAAACTGTTTTTT
NA	TRBJ2-1	TRBD2	TRBV9	CASSVVGGRAPNEQFF	TGTGCCAGCAGCGTAGTTGGCGGGAGGGCCCCCAATGAGCAGTTCTTC
NA	TRBJ2-1	NA	TRBV5-6	CASSSTDRRGNEQFF	TGTGCCAGCAGCTCCACGGACAGACGGGGAAATGAGCAGTTCTTC
NA	TRBJ2-1	TRBD2	TRBV7-3	CASSTPSGEQFF	TGTGCCAGCTCAACCCCTAGCGGTGAGCAGTTCTTC
NA	TRBJ2-7	TRBD2	TRBV28	CASSGTSGSYEQYF	TGTGCCAGCAGTGGGACTAGCGGGAGTTACGAGCAGTACTTC
NA	TRBJ2-3	NA	TRBV10-3	CAISEGNSGDLTDTQYF	TGTGCCATCAGTGAGGGGAATTCAGGGGATCTCACAGATACGCAGTATTTT
NA	TRBJ2-5	NA	TRBV3-1/TRBV3-2	CASSAPGLPYF	TGTGCCAGCAGCGCCCCGGGACTCCCCTACTTC
NA	TRBJ2-5	NA	TRBV6-5	CASSSTVRETQYF	TGTGCCAGCAGCTCGACAGTCCGGGAGACCCAGTACTTC
NA	TRBJ1-3	NA	TRBV5-4	CASSLAAQGGNTIYF	TGTGCCAGCAGCTTGGCCGCGCAGGGGGGAAACACCATATATTTT
NA	TRBJ2-7	NA	TRBV28	CASTQGGEQYF	TGTGCCAGCACCCAGGGGGGCGAGCAGTACTTC
NA	TRBJ2-5	NA	TRBV11-3	CASSLEIGVADQETQYF	TGTGCCAGCAGCTTAGAGATTGGGGTAGCGGACCAAGAGACCCAGTACTTC
few	TRBJ1-5	NA	TRBV7-6	CASSLLSHAGNQPQHF	TGTGCCAGCAGCCTATTGTCTCATGCCGGCAATCAGCCCCAGCATTTT
NA	TRBJ2-3	TRBD1	TRBV5-6	CASLGQGSTDTQYF	TGTGCCAGCCTCGGACAGGGGTCCACAGATACGCAGTATTTT
once	TRBJ2-1	TRBD2	TRBV3-1/TRBV3-2	CASSITSGRDEQFF	TGTGCCAGCAGCATAACTAGCGGGAGGGATGAGCAGTTCTTC
NA	TRBJ1-6	NA	TRBV19	CLWRRGGYNSPLHF	TGTCTGTGGCGGAGGGGGGGTTATAATTCACCCCTCCACTTT
few	TRBJ1-5	TRBD1	TRBV6-6	CASKKTGAGNQPQHF	TGTGCCAGCAAAAAGACAGGGGCCGGGAACCAGCCCCAGCATTTT
once	TRBJ1-3	NA	TRBV7-8	CASSEAGERSIYF	TGTGCCAGCAGCGAGGCAGGGGAAAGATCCATATATTTT
NA	TRBJ2-3	TRBD2	TRBV5-8	CASSLEGRGADTQYF	TGTGCCAGCAGCTTGGAGGGGAGGGGCGCAGATACGCAGTATTTT
NA	TRBJ2-3	TRBD2	TRBV28	CASRLGLALGTDTQYF	TGTGCCAGCAGGTTGGGACTAGCCCTGGGCACAGATACGCAGTATTTT
NA	TRBJ1-2	NA	TRBV5-1	CASSLDRASRGGYTF	TGCGCCAGCAGCTTGGACCGGGCCTCCAGGGGCGGCTACACCTTC
NA	TRBJ2-5	TRBD1	TRBV7-7	CASSITGGEYATQYF	TGTGCTAGCAGTATTACAGGGGGCGAGTATGCGACCCAGTACTTC
NA	TRBJ2-6	TRBD1	TRBV2	CASSEAGTGGSNSGANVLTF	TGTGCCAGCAGTGAAGCCGGAACAGGGGGATCGAACTCTGGGGCCAACGTCCTGACTTTC
NA	TRBJ2-1	NA	TRBV28	CASSFIPGQSSYNEQFF	TGTGCCAGCAGTTTTATTCCAGGACAGAGCTCCTACAATGAGCAGTTCTTC
NA	TRBJ2-3	NA	TRBV4-3	CASSQGSLISTDTQYF	TGCGCCAGCAGCCAAGGTTCACTCATTAGCACAGATACGCAGTATTTT